This T cell receptor beta chain was profiled in a study of cytomegalovirus exposure and HLA in healthy donors (dated by TCRdb to the late 2010s). As for the study more broadly: In an earlier analysis of 587 of the donors, 250 to 350 Gb of sequence data and 117 million unique TCR beta sequences from about 179 million T cells were reported. An early release that covered around 590 HLA-typed donors contained about 290 gigabases of sequencing data and approximately 85 million unique TCR sequences. The genetic ancestry cluster associated with self-reported Caucasian donors included over 80% of the 300 to 450 genotyped donors. The study aimed to test whether cataloging public T cell receptors could reveal signatures of past pathogen exposure. The study used immunosequencing to profile the T cell repertoires of 600 to 850 subjects and linked those repertoires to cytomegalovirus serostatus. A separate validation cohort of approximately 130 different subjects was used in addition to the approximately 700-subject first cohort. High-throughput TCR immunosequencing, statistical association of individual TCRs with disease status, and machine learning were combined to predict cytomegalovirus infection status. A later analysis re-analyzed previously published TCR beta repertoires from 600 to 850 donors and added high-resolution HLA genotyping to study TCR occurrence patterns. Rather than drawing on any new phenotypic data, the later analysis identified candidate immune exposures from TCR beta sequences and the way those sequences occurred across donors. An earlier analysis of approximately 630 of the donors applied high-throughput TCR beta sequencing to assess whether each TCR beta V gene segment acted as functional or pseudogenic. Donor age, sex, ethnicity and CMV serostatus were collected together with the repertoire data. Genome-wide SNP genotypes for about three fifths of the roughly 670 donors were used in a later genetic analysis, which treated that subset as a discovery cohort. All discovery cohort repertoires had been generated on a single sequencing platform. Both class I and class II loci were covered by HLA typing, at four-digit resolution. The number of typed donors differed by locus: about 629-640 for A, B, C, DRB1 and DQB1; some 540 for DQA1; around 580 for DPA1; and 400 to 480 for DPB1. Because of strong linkage in the cohort, roughly five DR-DQ haplotypes were treated as single units for association and clustering. Among some 400 genotyped donors of the cohort, an average of around 240,000 unique TCR beta nucleotide sequences were sequenced per donor, approximately 20% of them non-productive. General study outcomes and caveats: A later analysis found that most CMV-associated TCR beta chains appeared HLA-restricted, with HLA associations seemingly driven largely by CMV exposure. Some IMGT-functional V segments, including TRBV6-2 and TRBV6-3, could not be distinguished by the 87-base-pair reads and were therefore excluded. Across donors, most TCR sequences were observed very rarely, whereas some public TCRs were present in many individuals. In both the original and validation cohorts, the classifier was reported to diagnose cytomegalovirus status with high specificity and sensitivity. Because counts were too low, roughly 18 rarely observed V segments, including chromosome 9 orphons, were left out of the earlier analysis of 500 to 650 of the donors. A further reported finding was that TCR beta sequences accurately predicted the HLA-A and HLA-B alleles for most subjects in the first cohort. According to a later analysis, parvovirus B19, influenza, CMV and Epstein-Barr virus appeared linked to several top co-occurrence clusters. When HLA alleles, especially DR and DQ, strongly co-occurred, TCR associations were difficult to assign to individual alleles. Because HLA typing was unavailable for some donors at each locus, only the typed subset was used in association tests. Compared with the approximately 700-donor mean, donors in an Asian-associated ancestry cluster had fewer N-insertions in productive TCRs, according to a later genetic analysis. In an earlier analysis of several hundred of the donors, most TCR beta V segments were observed in productive rearrangements about 87% or about 30% of the time, broadly matching IMGT annotations. Compared with equally common non-associated chains, HLA-associated TCR beta chains in a later analysis were more clonally expanded and had lower generation probabilities. The study gave a list of 150 to 200 TCR beta chains associated with cytomegalovirus. The authors suggested that the approach could potentially be extended to other disease states and immunological phenotypes. A later analysis associated about 18,000 TCR beta sequences with specific HLA alleles at a false discovery rate of 0.05. An association between a missense DCLRE1C variant and V-gene and J-gene trimming of TCR beta chains was found in a later genetic analysis and replicated in an independent cohort. Immune exposure information for the cohort was limited to CMV serostatus. Presence/absence analyses assumed roughly uniform sequencing depth across donors, an assumption that may not hold. Linkage disequilibrium might explain the correlated functional status among segregating V segments, but an unknown experimental factor could not be excluded. The sequencing pipeline was judged likely to have produced a cluster of highly shared sequence variants as a technical artifact. In a later analysis, the rate of TCR association differed among HLA loci, with DRB1 alleles having the most associated TCRs and HLA-C alleles having the fewest. Three of the identified cytomegalovirus-associated TCR beta chains were confirmed in vitro to be specific for cytomegalovirus antigens. This cohort had only TCR beta chains sequenced, and the lack of alpha or paired-chain data limited which features could be detected.

Counted from cysteine to phenylalanine, this CDR3 has 12 amino acids. Kept here is only the CDR3 DNA, which spans 36 bases and is read in frame from base 1. CDR1 and CDR2, looked up from the germline V gene, are SGHAT and FQNNGV. The junction shows trimming of 8 bases on V and 3 bases on J, plus 10 bases between the germline ends. To note about this clone: Its binding antigen is unknown. No base qualities exist here, and no much larger clone lies one base off it.

Library preparation used the immunoSEQ multiplex PCR assay. For the multiplex PCR, a mixture combining 60 forward primers for TCR Vbeta segments and 13 reverse primers for TCR Jbeta segments was used. Amplification of the CDR3 region of rearranged TCR beta genes was performed with a multiplex PCR assay on genomic DNA. On the Illumina HiSeq System, the amplified TCR beta libraries were sequenced as 87-base-pair reads. Processing in the source paper ran as follows. In a later analysis, tens of millions of unique TCR beta chains were counted across the approximately 670 repertoires, and roughly 11 million of these chains were shared by at least two donors. To remove PCR and sequencing errors, raw reads were error-corrected and collapsed into unique sequences using a nearest-neighbor algorithm that merged closely related sequences. CDR3 sequences were aligned to IMGT reference sequences to assign V, D and J gene segments. For a sequence to be retained, a match of at least six nucleotides to both a V gene segment and a J gene segment was required. Rearrangements were classified as productive when the CDR3 lacked stop codons and remained in frame with V and J, and all other rearrangements were classified as non-productive. CDR3 was defined according to IMGT convention as the region running from the second conserved V-encoded cysteine to the conserved J-encoded phenylalanine. The earlier analysis of about 570 of the donors excluded any sequence lacking an unambiguous match to a single V gene segment. An earlier analysis of over 450 of the donors classified V segments as functional when productive rearrangements were above 56.7% and as segregating when the standard deviation between donors was above 5%. To diagnose cytomegalovirus status from the catalog of TCR beta chain sequences, a statistical classification framework was built. V and J gene assignment, in a later analysis, came from comparing TCR nucleotide sequences with IMGT/GENE-DB human TR gene sequences. A later analysis assigned CDR3 sequences and most-parsimonious VDJ recombination scenarios with the TCRdist pipeline. In a later analysis, each TCR beta chain was defined by its CDR3 amino acid sequence together with its V-gene family, and reads lacking a unique V-gene family were excluded. A later analysis removed 500 to 600 highly shared, low-generation-probability nucleotide sequences to deal with suspected cross-contamination and a sequencing artifact. In a later analysis, a clonal expansion index for each public chain was calculated from normalized within-repertoire ranks of inferred template counts. Generation probabilities in a later analysis came from a VDJ recombination model fitted to out-of-frame rearrangements, and those results were checked against IGoR. In a later analysis, TCR-TCR, TCR-HLA and TCR-CMV co-occurrence was scored with hypergeometric tests, and a repertoire-size bias correction was applied to TCR pairs. In a later analysis, false discovery rates were estimated by permuting HLA or CMV assignments 20 times. In a later analysis, co-occurring TCRs were grouped using DBSCAN, with TCRdist sequence similarity added in when clustering inside HLA-allele-positive subsets. Repertoires with fewer than 30,000 or more than 120,000 public chains were left out of co-occurrence clustering, as were five repertoires with anomalous nucleotide sharing. TCRdb provides this immuneACCESS table in a form limited to in-frame rearrangements. Some clones are lacking; in checked studies, under half of them reflect an unresolved V gene, and why the rest are absent is not known. The V and J calls and the clone size are those of that table, but D and trimming were determined from the DNA. In this sample the table shows 150,000 to 180,000 clones, 60% to 75% of which occur a single time. Less than 3.5% of the sample is taken by the ten largest.

The cohort comprised around 700 healthy bone marrow donors. At the time of sampling, all cohort members were nominally healthy, though unrecorded immune exposures were likely present. The donor was CMV seronegative and belonged to the group of roughly 330 seronegative cohort members. A peripheral blood sample was collected from each donor, and TCR beta sequencing was performed on peripheral blood mononuclear cells. Genomic DNA extraction from the blood cell samples was performed with the Qiagen DNeasy Blood Extraction Kit. Here the chain combines TRBV11-2 and TRBJ1-1, with the D segment identity uncertain. What was sequenced was PBMCs. This receptor was taken from a young man in good health and CMV-seronegative. The nucleotide sequence is TGTGCCAGCTCCCGGAGTGACACTGAAGCTTTCTTT. The encoded protein is CASSRSDTEAFF.